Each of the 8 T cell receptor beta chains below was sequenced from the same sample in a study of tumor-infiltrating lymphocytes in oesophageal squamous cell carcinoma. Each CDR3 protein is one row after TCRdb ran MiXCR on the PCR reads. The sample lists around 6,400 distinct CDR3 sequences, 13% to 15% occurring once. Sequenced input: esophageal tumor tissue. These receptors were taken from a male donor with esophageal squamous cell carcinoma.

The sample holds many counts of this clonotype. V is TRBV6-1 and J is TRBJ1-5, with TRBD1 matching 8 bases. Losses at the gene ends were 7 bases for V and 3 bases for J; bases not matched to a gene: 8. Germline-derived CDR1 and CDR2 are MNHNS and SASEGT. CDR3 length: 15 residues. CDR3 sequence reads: CASIRDRGFNQPQHF. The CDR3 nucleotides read TGTGCCAGCATTCGAGACAGGGGTTTCAATCAGCCCCAGCATTTT.

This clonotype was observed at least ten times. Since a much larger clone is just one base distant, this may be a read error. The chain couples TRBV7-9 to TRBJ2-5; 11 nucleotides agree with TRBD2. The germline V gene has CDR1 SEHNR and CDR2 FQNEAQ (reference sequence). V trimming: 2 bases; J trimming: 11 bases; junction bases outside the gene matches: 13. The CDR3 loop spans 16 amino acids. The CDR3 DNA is TGTGCCAGCAGCTTATTGGGGACTAGCGGTTACAATGAGCAGTACTTC. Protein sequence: CASSLLGTSGYNEQYF. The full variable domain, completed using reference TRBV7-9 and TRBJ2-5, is DTGVSQNPRHKITKRGQNVTFRCDPISEHNRLYWYRQTLGQGPEFLTYFQNEAQLEKSRLLSDRFSAERPKGSFSTLEIQRTEQGDSAMYLCASSLLGTSGYNEQYFGPGTRLLVL.

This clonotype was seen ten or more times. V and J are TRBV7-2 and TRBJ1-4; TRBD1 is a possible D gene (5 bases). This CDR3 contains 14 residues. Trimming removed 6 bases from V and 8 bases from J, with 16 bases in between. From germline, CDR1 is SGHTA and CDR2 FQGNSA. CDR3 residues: CASRQGSPGEKLFF. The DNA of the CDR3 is TGTGCCAGCAGGCAGGGTTCCCCTGGAGAAAAACTGTTTTTT.

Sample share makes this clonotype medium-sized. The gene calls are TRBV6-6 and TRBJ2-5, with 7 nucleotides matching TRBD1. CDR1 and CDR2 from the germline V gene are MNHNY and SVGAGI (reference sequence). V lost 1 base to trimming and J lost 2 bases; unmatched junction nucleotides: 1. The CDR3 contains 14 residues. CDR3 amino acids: CASSYWGQQETQYF. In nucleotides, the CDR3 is TGTGCCAGCAGTTACTGGGGACAGCAAGAGACCCAGTACTTC.

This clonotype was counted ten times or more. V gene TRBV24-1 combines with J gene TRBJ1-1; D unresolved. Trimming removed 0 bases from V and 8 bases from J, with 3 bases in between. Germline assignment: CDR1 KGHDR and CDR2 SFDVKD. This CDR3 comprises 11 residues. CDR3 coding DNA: TGTGCCACCAGTGATTTGCGGGAAGCTTTCTTT. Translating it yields CATSDLREAFF.

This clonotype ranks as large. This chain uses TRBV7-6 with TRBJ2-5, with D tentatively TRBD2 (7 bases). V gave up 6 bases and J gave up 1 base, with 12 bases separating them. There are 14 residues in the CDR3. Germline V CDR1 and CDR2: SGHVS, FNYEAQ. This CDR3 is CASRDRGAQETQYF. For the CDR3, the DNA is TGTGCCAGCAGGGACCGGGGGGCCCAAGAGACCCAGTACTTC. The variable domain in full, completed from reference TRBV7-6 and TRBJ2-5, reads GAGVSQSPRYKVTKRGQDVALRCDPISGHVSLYWYRQALGQGPEFLTYFNYEAQQDKSGLPNDRFSAERPEGSISTLTIQRTEQRDSAMYRCASRDRGAQETQYFGPGTRLLVL.

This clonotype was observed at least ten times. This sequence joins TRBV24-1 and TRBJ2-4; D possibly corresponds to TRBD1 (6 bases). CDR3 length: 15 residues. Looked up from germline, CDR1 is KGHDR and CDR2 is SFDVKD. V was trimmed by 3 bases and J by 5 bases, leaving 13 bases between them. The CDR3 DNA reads TGTGCCACCAGTGATCGGACAGCACCGGAAAACATTCAGTACTTC. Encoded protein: CATSDRTAPENIQYF.

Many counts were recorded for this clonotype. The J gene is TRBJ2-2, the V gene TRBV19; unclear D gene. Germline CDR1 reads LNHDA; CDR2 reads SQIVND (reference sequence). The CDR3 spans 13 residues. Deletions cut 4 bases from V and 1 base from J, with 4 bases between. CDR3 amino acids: CASSTENTGELFF. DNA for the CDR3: TGTGCCAGTAGTACCGAGAACACCGGGGAGCTGTTTTTT. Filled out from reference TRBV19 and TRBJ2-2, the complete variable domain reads DGGITQSPKYLFRKEGQNVTLSCEQNLNHDAMYWYRQDPGQGLRLIYYSQIVNDFQKGDIAEGYSVSREKKESFPLTVTSAQKNPTAFYLCASSTENTGELFFGEGSRLTVL.